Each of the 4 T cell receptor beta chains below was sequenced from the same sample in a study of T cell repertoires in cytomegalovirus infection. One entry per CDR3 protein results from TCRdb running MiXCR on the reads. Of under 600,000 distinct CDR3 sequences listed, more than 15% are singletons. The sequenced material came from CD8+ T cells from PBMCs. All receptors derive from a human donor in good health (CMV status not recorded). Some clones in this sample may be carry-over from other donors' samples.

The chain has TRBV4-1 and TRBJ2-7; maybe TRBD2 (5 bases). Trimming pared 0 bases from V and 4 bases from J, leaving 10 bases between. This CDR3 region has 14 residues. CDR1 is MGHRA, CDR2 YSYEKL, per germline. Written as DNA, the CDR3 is TGCGCCAGCAGCCAAGAGGAGGACGGTTACGAGCAGTACTTC. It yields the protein CASSQEEDGYEQYF.

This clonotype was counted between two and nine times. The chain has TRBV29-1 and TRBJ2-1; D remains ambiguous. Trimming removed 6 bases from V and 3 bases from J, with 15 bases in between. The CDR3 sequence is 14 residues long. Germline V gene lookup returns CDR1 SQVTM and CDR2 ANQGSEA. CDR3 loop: CSVTLESSYNEQFF. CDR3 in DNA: TGCAGCGTCACCTTGGAGTCTAGCTACAATGAGCAGTTCTTC.

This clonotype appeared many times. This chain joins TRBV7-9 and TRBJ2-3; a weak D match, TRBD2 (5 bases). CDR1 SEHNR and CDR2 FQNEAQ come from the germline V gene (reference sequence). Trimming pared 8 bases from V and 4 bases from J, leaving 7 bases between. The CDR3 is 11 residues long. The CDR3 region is CASGSSDTQYF. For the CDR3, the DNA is TGTGCCAGCGGGAGCTCAGATACGCAGTATTTT.

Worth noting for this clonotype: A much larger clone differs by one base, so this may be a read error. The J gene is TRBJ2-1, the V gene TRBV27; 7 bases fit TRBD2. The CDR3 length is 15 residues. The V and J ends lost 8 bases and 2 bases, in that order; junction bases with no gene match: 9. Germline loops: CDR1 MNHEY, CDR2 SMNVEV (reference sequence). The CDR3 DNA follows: TGTGCCAGCTGTTGGGGGGGAAGGACCTACAATGAGCAGTTCTTC. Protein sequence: CASCWGGRTYNEQFF.